This TCR beta chain stems from a study of cytomegalovirus exposure and HLA in healthy donors. General study results and limits: Confirmation was obtained in vitro that a few CMV-associated chains are specific for CMV antigens.

The primer mix had 60 Vbeta and 13 Jbeta primers. Measured with immunoSEQ multiplex PCR; TCRdb has only the in-frame clones, and not every one. The repertoire consists of over 100,000 clones, with about four fifths occurring once and the leading ten covering 0.85% to 1.4%. For this clone: Its antigen is unknown.

Source material: PBMCs. This TCR was sampled from a male donor in good health and CMV-seronegative.

The CDR3 DNA is TGTGCCTGGACCCCAGGGGGAGGCAATAACTATGGCTACACCTTC. Translation gives CAWTPGGGNNYGYTF. The chain uses TRBV30 and TRBJ1-2; 7 positions match TRBD1. V shed 4 bases, J shed 1 base, and the junction held 9 bases outside the gene matches. The CDR3 is made up of 15 amino acids. Germline-derived CDR1 and CDR2 are GTSNPN and SVGIG (reference sequence).